The 21 T cell receptor beta chains given below trace back to one sample, sequenced in a study of control samples from healthy donors and cancer patients (dated by TCRdb to 2020 to 2021). The library came from the immunoSEQ multiplex PCR assay. TCRdb re-hosts the immuneACCESS table, in-frame sequences only. Its copies lack some clones; in the studies checked, an unresolved V gene accounts for under half of them, and the cause for the rest is not known. The sample table shows about 150,000 clones, and approximately 94% are seen once. Approximately 5.5% of the sample is in the top ten clones. Sequenced: blood. The receptors here all came from a middle-aged man in good health.

V gene TRBV4-3 combines with J gene TRBJ1-2, with D perhaps matching TRBD1 (5 bases). The CDR3 length is 14 residues. V was cut by 0 bases and J by 8 bases, with 13 bases left in between. Germline V gives CDR1 LGHNA, CDR2 YSLEER. The CDR3 nucleotides are TGCGCCAGCAGCCAAGACTCCAGGGAGCAGGGCTACACCTTC. Translated: CASSQDSREQGYTF.

The gene calls are TRBV24-1 and TRBJ2-7; D gene ambiguous. Germline CDR1 is KGHDR and CDR2 is SFDVKD. This CDR3 region has 13 residues. V was clipped by 4 bases and J by 1 base, with 7 bases between them. The CDR3 protein is CATSEGPSYEQYF. In DNA, the CDR3 is TGTGCCACCAGTGAAGGGCCATCCTACGAGCAGTACTTC.

This sequence joins TRBV6-6 and TRBJ1-2, with 7 bases matching TRBD1. The CDR3 has 15 amino acids. Trimming cost V 7 bases and J 6 bases; bases outside gene matches: 14. Germline CDR1 is MNHNY and CDR2 is SVGAGI (reference sequence). CDR3 sequence: CASTGLTGVWDGYTF. CDR3 sequence (DNA): TGTGCCAGCACCGGATTAACAGGGGTGTGGGATGGCTACACCTTC.

V and J are TRBV5-5 and TRBJ2-3; D is undetermined. Germline CDR1 and CDR2: SGHKS and YYEKEE (reference sequence). With 4 bases removed from V and 4 bases from J, the gap between germline ends came to 13 bases. This CDR3 region has 14 residues. CDR3 residues: CASSLVVAADTQYF. CDR3 sequence (DNA): TGTGCCAGCAGCCTCGTCGTAGCAGCAGATACGCAGTATTTT.

CDR3: CASSYDRGTTNEKLFF. CDR3 in DNA: TGTGCCAGCAGTTATGACAGGGGCACAACTAATGAAAAACTGTTTTTT. The chain employs TRBV6-5 and TRBJ1-4, with 8 bases fitting TRBD1. Germline V gene lookup returns CDR1 MNHEY and CDR2 SVGAGI. J lost 0 bases, V lost 3 bases, and 3 bases had no gene match. There are 16 residues in the CDR3.

This clone was counted between two and nine times. This sequence joins TRBV6-1 and TRBJ1-5, with D possibly TRBD1 on 5 matching bases. The CDR3 length is 16 residues. V lost 2 bases to trimming and J lost 3 bases, with 14 bases between them. From germline, CDR1 is MNHNS and CDR2 SASEGT. CDR3 amino acids: CASSEQGGLLNQPQHF. CDR3 nucleotides: TGTGCCAGCAGTGAACAGGGAGGGCTACTCAATCAGCCCCAGCATTTT.

V is TRBV6-5 and J is TRBJ2-1; D is ambiguous. Trimming stripped 6 bases from V and 1 base from J, with 7 bases between. In germline, CDR1 is MNHEY, CDR2 SVGAGI. This CDR3 spans 13 amino acids. The CDR3 DNA reads TGTGCCAGCAGCCGGATTTCCTACAATGAGCAGTTCTTC. Protein product: CASSRISYNEQFF.

The V call is TRBV28, the J call TRBJ1-5, with D hard to call. V was shortened by 3 bases and J by 0 bases, with 6 bases between the two germline ends. This CDR3 is built from 14 residues. Germline V lookup: CDR1 MDHEN, CDR2 SYDVKM. The CDR3 DNA follows: TGTGCCAGCAGTTTGTCGCTTAGCAATCAGCCCCAGCATTTT. This translates into CASSLSLSNQPQHF.

The V call is TRBV10-3, the J call TRBJ1-1, with D perhaps TRBD1 (5 bases). With 6 bases removed from V and 6 bases from J, the gap between germline ends came to 11 bases. This CDR3 comprises 12 residues. From germline, CDR1 is ENHRY and CDR2 SYGVKD. The CDR3 DNA reads TGTGCCATCAGACAGGTCGGGGCTGAAGCTTTCTTT. Protein: CAIRQVGAEAFF.

The chain carries TRBV7-2 and TRBJ2-2; D possibly corresponds to TRBD1 (6 bases). Germline CDR1 and CDR2: SGHTA and FQGNSA. The V and J ends lost 5 bases and 4 bases respectively, with 14 bases between them. The CDR3 runs to 15 residues. The CDR3 region is CASSPRMGATGELFF. The DNA of the CDR3 is TGTGCCAGCAGCCCTAGAATGGGGGCCACCGGGGAGCTGTTTTTT.

The chain joins TRBV21-1 to TRBJ1-2. TRBV21-1 is a recognized pseudogene. The CDR3 sequence is 15 residues long. CDR3 sequence reads: CASIAGRRSNYGYTF. The CDR3 DNA is TGTGCCAGCATAGCGGGGAGAAGGAGTAACTATGGCTACACCTTC.

J is TRBJ1-4 and V is TRBV5-1, with 7 bases that match TRBD1. After removal of 2 bases from V and 5 bases from J, the junction contained 6 bases not matched to a gene. The CDR3 has 15 residues. Germline V lookup: CDR1 SGHRS, CDR2 YFSETQ. CDR3 protein: CASSFDREGNEKLFF. For the CDR3, the DNA is TGCGCCAGCAGCTTTGACAGGGAAGGGAATGAAAAACTGTTTTTT.

The chain uses TRBV4-3 and TRBJ2-1, with 10 bases identical to TRBD2. The trim removed 3 bases at V and 9 bases at J, leaving 8 bases unmatched. CDR3 length: 15 amino acids. Germline V gives CDR1 LGHNA, CDR2 YSLEER. In nucleotides, the CDR3 is TGCGCCAGCAGCCACTTCAGCGGGGGGGCGGCTGAGCAGTTCTTC. The encoded protein is CASSHFSGGAAEQFF.

The chain carries TRBV12-5 and TRBJ1-2; D perhaps matches TRBD1 (5 bases). Trimming took 2 bases from V and 8 from J, leaving 9 bases between them. The CDR3 extends over 12 amino acids. Looked up from germline, CDR1 is LGHNT and CDR2 is FRNRAP. The CDR3 reads CASGLTGGGYTF. The CDR3 DNA sequence: TGTGCTAGTGGTTTGACCGGGGGGGGCTACACCTTC.

J is TRBJ2-3 and V is TRBV5-4; 8 positions match TRBD2. This CDR3 has 16 amino acids. Looked up from germline, CDR1 is SGHNT and CDR2 is YYREEE (reference sequence). V lost 0 bases, J lost 5 bases, and 8 bases stayed unmatched. The CDR3 here is CASSLGPSGGEDTQYF. The CDR3 nucleotides read TGTGCCAGCAGCTTGGGGCCGAGCGGGGGCGAAGATACGCAGTATTTT.

The chain combines TRBV18 with TRBJ2-2; D is ambiguous. This CDR3 has 16 amino acids. Trimming removed 3 bases at V and 0 bases at J, with 11 bases between. Per germline, CDR1 KGHSH and CDR2 LQKENI. The CDR3 loop reads CASSPLSYTNTGELFF. DNA of the CDR3: TGTGCCAGCTCACCGCTTTCCTACACGAACACCGGGGAGCTGTTTTTT.

This clone was picked up one time. The rearrangement joins TRBV4-1 to TRBJ1-1, with a possible D match to TRBD1 (5 bases). This CDR3 contains 16 residues. V lost 4 bases to trimming and J lost 4 bases, with 19 bases between them. Germline loops: CDR1 MGHRA, CDR2 YSYEKL. The CDR3 protein is CASSPTSGGRATEAFF. The CDR3 DNA is TGCGCCAGCAGCCCGACCTCGGGGGGAAGGGCCACTGAAGCTTTCTTT.

The chain joins TRBV5-1 to TRBJ2-2; 9 bases match TRBD2. The CDR3 extends over 16 amino acids. Germline V lookup: CDR1 SGHRS, CDR2 YFSETQ. Unmatched junction bases numbered 6, after V lost 4 bases and J lost 2 bases. The CDR3 nucleotides are TGCGCCAGCAGCGGGACTAGCCAGACTAACACCGGGGAGCTGTTTTTT. Its translation is CASSGTSQTNTGELFF.

The V call is TRBV12-3 or TRBV12-4, the J call TRBJ2-7, with D perhaps matching TRBD1 (6 bases). Trimming left V 3 bases short and J 2 bases short, with 8 bases between. This CDR3 comprises 13 residues. The CDR3 sequence: CASSFDRTYEQYF. CDR3 DNA: TGTGCCAGCAGTTTCGACAGGACCTACGAGCAGTACTTC.

This clone was counted once. This chain joins TRBV13 and TRBJ2-1; 7 bases map to TRBD2. This CDR3 has 15 residues. CDR1 is PRHDT and CDR2 is FYEKMQ in the germline V gene (reference sequence). J lost 0 bases, V lost 5 bases, and 4 bases had no gene match. In nucleotides, the CDR3 is TGTGCCAGCAGCCTAGCGGCTAGCTCCTACAATGAGCAGTTCTTC. The encoded protein is CASSLAASSYNEQFF.

This clone was seen ten or more times. This chain joins TRBV7-3 and TRBJ1-1; the match to TRBD1 covers 7 bases. Germline assignment: CDR1 SGHTA and CDR2 FQGTGA. The CDR3 sequence is 17 residues long. V dropped 4 bases and J dropped 1; count of bases not matched to a gene: 12. The CDR3 coding sequence is TGTGCCAGCAGCTCGCAGGGGGTAGCCGTGGGGAACACTGAAGCTTTCTTT. Its protein product is CASSSQGVAVGNTEAFF.